This T cell receptor (beta chain) emerged from a study of T cells after yellow fever vaccination. Study results and limitations: The study found a weaker secondary response that peaked faster, day 5 versus 15.

CDR3 size: 13 residues. This clonotype was recorded a few times. The antigen remains unidentified. MiXCR, applied by TCRdb to the 5' RACE reads, yields one record per CDR3 protein. The table has 300,000 to 400,000 distinct CDR3 sequences, approximately 4.2% seen once. This TCR was sampled from a man younger than 35 who received the YFV17D yellow fever vaccine. The chain couples TRBV21-1 to TRBJ2-7; TRBD2 is taken as the D call from the table, unchecked against the DNA. TRBV21-1 is a documented pseudogene. Sequencing used PBMCs, obtained 5 days after the yellow fever booster vaccination. For the CDR3, the DNA is TGTGCCAGCAGCAAACGATGGCGGGACGAGCAGTACGTC. Its protein product is CASSKRWRDEQYV.